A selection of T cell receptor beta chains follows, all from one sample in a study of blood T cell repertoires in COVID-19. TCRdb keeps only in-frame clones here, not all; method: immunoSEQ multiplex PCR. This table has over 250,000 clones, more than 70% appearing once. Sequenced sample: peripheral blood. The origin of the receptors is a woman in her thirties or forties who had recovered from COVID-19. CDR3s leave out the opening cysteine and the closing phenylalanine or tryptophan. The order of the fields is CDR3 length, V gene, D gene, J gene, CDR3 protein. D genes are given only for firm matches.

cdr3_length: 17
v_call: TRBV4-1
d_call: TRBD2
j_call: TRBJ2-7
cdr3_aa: ASSQVTPRGAGGPYEQY

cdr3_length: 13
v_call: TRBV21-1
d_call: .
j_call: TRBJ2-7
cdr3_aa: ASSKSQQGSYEQY

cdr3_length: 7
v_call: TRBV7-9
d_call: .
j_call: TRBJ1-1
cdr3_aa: ASIEEAF

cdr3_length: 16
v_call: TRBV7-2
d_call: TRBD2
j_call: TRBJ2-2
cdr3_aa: ASSLYPASGTIHGELF

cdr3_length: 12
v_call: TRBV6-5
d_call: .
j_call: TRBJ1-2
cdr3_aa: ASSRGAGGYGYT

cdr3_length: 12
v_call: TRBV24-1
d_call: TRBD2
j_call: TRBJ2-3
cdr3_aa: ATSDLREGDTQY

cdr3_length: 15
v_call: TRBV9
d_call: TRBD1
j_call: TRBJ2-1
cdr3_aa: ASSVAGGTGTYNEQF

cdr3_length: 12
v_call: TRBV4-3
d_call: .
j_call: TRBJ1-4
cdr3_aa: ASSQGQSNEKLF

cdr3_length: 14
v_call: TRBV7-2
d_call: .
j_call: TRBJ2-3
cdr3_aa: ASSLSPPPLTDTQY

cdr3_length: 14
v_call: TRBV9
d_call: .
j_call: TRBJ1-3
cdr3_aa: ASSIGQGGPGNTIY

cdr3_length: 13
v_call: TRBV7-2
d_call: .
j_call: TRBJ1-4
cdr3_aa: ASSPLGQPSEKLF

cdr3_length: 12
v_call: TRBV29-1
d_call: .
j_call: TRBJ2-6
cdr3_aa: SVDPYSGANVLT

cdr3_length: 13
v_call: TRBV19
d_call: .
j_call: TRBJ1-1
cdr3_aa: ASSPPQGTNTEAF

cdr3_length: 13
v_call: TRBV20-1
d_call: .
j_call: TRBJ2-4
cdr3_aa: SASGVLAAKNIQY

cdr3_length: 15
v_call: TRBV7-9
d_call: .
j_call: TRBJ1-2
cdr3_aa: ASSLVPRRSDNYGYT

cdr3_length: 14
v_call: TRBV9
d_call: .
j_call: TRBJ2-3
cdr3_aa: ASSPRGDLGTDTQY

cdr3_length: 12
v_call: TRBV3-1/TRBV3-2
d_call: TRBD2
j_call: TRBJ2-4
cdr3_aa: ASSQGTSGSVQY

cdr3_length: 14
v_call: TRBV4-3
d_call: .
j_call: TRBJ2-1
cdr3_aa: ASSQDWASTPNEQF

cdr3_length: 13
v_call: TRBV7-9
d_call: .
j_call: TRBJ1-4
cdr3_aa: ASSGKDTANEKLF

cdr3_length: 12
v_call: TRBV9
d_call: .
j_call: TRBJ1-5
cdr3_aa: ASNSGQGGQPQH

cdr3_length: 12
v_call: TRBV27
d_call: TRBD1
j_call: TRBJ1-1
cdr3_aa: ASSADRGNTEAF

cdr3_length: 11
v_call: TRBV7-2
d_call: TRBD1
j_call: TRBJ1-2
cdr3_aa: ASSSGQGNGYT

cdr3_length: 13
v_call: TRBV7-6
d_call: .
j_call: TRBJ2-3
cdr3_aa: ASSLGGGPFDTQY

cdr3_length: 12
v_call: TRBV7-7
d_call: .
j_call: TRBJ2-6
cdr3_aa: ASSPREGANVLT

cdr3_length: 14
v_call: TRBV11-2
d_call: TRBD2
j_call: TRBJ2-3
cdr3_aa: ASSLGLAGTQGTQY